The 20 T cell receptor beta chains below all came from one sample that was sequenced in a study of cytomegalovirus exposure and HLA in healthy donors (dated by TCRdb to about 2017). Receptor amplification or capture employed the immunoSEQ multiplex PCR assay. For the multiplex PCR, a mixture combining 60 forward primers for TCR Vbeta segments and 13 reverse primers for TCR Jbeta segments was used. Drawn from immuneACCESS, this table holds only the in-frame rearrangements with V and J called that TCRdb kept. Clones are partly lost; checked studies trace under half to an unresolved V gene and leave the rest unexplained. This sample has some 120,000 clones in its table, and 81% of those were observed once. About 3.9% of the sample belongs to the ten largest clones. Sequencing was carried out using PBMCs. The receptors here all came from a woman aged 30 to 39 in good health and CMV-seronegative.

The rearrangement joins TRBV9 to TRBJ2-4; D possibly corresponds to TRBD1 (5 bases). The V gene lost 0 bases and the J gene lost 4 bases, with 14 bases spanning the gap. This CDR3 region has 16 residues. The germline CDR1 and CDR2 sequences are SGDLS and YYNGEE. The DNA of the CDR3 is TGTGCCAGCAGCGTAGCGTGGGGCGGACCTAAAAACATTCAGTACTTC. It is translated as CASSVAWGGPKNIQYF.

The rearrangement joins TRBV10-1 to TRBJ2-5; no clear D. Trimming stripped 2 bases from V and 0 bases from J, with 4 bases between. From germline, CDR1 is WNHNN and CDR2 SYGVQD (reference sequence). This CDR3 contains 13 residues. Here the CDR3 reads CASSEGHQETQYF. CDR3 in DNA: TGCGCCAGCAGTGAGGGGCACCAAGAGACCCAGTACTTC.

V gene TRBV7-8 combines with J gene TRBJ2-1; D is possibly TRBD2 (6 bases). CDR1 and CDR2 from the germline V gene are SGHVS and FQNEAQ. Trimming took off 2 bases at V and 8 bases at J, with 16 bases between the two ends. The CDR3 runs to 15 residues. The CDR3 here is CASSLTRDPFYEQFF. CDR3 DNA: TGTGCCAGCAGCTTAACGCGGGACCCTTTTTATGAGCAGTTCTTC.

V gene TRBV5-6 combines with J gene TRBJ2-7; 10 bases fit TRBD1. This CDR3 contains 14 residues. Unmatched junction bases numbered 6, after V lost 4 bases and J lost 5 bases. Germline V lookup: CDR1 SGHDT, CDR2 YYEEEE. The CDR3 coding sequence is TGTGCCAGCAGCGAGGGACAGGGGTACGACGAGCAGTACTTC. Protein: CASSEGQGYDEQYF.

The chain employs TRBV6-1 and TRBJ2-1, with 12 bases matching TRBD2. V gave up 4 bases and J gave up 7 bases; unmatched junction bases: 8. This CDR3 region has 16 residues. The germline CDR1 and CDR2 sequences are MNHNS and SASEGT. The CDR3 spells CASSGKTSGSRNEQFF. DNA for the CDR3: TGTGCCAGCAGTGGGAAGACTAGCGGGAGTAGGAATGAGCAGTTCTTC.

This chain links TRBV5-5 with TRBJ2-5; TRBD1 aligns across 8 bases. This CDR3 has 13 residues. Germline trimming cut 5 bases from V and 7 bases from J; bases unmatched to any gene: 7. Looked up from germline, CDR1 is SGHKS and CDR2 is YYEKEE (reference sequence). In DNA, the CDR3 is TGTGCCAGCAGGCCCGGACAGGGAGGGACCCAGTACTTC. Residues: CASRPGQGGTQYF. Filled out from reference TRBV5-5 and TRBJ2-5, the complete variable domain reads DAGVTQSPTHLIKTRGQQVTLRCSPISGHKSVSWYQQVLGQGPQFIFQYYEKEERGRGNFPDRFSARQFPNYSSELNVNALLLGDSALYLCASRPGQGGTQYFGPGTRLLVL.

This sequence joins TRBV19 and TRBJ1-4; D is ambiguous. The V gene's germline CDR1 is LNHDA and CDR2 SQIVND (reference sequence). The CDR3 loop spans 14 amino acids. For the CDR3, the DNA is TGTGCTACGACGTCGTTCGGCGGGAATGAAAAACTGTTTTTT. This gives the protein CATTSFGGNEKLFF.

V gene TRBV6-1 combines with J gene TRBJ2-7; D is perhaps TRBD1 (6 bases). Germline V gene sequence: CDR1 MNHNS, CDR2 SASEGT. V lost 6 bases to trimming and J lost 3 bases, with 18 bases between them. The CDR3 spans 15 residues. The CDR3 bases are TGTGCCAGCAGGAACCATTGGGGGCAAAACTACGAGCAGTACTTC. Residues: CASRNHWGQNYEQYF.

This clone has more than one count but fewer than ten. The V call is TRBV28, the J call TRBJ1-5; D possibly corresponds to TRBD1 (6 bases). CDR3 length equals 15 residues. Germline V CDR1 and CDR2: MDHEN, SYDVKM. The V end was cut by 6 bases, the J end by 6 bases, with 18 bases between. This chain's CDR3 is CASSPYREPAQPQHF. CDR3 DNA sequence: TGTGCCAGCAGCCCCTACAGGGAACCCGCTCAGCCCCAGCATTTT. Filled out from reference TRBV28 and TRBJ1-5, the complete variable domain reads DVKVTQSSRYLVKRTGEKVFLECVQDMDHENMFWYRQDPGLGLRLIYFSYDVKMKEKGDIPEGYSVSREKKERFSLILESASTNQTSMYLCASSPYREPAQPQHFGDGTRLSIL.

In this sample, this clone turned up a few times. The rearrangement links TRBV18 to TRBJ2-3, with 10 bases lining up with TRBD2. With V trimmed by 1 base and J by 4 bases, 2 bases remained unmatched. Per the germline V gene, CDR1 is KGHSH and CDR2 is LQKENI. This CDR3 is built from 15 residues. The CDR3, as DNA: TGTGCCAGCTCACCACGAAGCGGGAGGGCAGATACGCAGTATTTT. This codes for CASSPRSGRADTQYF.

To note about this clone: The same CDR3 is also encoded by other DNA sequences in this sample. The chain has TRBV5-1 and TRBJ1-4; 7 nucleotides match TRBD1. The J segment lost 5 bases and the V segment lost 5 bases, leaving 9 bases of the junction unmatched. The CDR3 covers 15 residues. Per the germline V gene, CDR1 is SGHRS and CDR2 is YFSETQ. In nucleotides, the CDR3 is TGCGCCAGCAGGGCTCGGGACAGCTTGAATGAAAAACTGTTTTTT. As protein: CASRARDSLNEKLFF.

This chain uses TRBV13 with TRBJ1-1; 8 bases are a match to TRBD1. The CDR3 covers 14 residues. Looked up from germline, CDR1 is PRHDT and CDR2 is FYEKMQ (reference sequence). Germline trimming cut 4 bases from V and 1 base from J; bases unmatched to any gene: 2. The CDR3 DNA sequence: TGTGCCAGCAGCTCGGGACAGGAGAACACTGAAGCTTTCTTT. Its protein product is CASSSGQENTEAFF.

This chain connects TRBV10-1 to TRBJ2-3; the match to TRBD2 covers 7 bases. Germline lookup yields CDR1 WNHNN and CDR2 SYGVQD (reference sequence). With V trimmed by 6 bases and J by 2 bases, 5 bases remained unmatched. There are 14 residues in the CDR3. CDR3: CASSPAGNTDTQYF. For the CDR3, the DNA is TGCGCCAGCAGCCCAGCGGGAAACACAGATACGCAGTATTTT.

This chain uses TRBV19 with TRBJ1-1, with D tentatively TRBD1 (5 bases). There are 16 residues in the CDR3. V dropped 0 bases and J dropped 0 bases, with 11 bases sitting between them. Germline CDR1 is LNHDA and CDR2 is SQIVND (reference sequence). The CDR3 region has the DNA TGTGCCAGTAGTATAGACTCGGACACGCTGAACACTGAAGCTTTCTTT. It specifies CASSIDSDTLNTEAFF.

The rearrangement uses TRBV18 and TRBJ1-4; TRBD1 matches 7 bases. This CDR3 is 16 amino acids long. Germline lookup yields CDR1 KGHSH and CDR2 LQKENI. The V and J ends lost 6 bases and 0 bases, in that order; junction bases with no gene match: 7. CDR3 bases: TGTGCCAGCTCCCAACAGGGGTTTGCAACTAATGAAAAACTGTTTTTT. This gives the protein CASSQQGFATNEKLFF.

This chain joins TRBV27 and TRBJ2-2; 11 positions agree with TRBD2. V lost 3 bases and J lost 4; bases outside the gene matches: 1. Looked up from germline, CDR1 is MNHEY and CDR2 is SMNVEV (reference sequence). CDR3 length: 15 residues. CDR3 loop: CASSLGTSGTGELFF. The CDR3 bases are TGTGCCAGCAGTTTGGGGACTAGCGGCACCGGGGAGCTGTTTTTT.

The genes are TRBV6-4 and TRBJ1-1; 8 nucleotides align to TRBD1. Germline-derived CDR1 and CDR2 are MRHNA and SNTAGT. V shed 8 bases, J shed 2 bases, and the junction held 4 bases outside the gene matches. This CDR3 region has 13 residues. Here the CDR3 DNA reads TGTGCCAGCGCGACAGGGGATAACACTGAAGCTTTCTTT. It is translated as CASATGDNTEAFF.

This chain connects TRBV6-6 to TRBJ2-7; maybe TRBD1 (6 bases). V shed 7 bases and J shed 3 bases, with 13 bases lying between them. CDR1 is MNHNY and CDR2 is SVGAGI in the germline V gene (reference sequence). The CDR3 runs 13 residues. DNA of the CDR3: TGTGCCAGCACCGACAGGAGCTTCTACGAGCAGTACTTC. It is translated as CASTDRSFYEQYF.

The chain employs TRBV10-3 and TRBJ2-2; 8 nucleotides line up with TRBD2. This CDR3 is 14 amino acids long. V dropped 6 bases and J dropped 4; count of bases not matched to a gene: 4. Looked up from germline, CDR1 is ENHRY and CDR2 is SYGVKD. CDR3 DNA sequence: TGTGCCATCAGGACCCTAGCGGGCACCGGGGAGCTGTTTTTT. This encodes CAIRTLAGTGELFF.

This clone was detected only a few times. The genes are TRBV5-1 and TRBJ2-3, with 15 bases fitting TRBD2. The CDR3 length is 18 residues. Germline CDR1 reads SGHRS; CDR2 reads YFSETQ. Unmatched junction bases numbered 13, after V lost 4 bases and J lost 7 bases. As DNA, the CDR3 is TGCGCCAGCAGCGTGGGACTAGCGGGAGGCAAGAGGTTAAATACGCAGTATTTT. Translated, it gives CASSVGLAGGKRLNTQYF.